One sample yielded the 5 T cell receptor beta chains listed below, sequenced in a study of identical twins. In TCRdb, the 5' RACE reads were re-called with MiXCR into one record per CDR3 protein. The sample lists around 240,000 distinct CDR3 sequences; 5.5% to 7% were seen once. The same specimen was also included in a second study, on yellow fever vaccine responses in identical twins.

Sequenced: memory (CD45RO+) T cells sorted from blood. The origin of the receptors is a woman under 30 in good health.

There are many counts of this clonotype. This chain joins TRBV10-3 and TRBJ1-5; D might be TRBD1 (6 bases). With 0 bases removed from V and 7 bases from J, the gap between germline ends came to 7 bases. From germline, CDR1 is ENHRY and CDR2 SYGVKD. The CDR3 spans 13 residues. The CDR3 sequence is CAISESGGQPQHF. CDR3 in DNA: TGTGCCATCAGTGAGTCTGGGGGCCAGCCCCAGCATTTT.

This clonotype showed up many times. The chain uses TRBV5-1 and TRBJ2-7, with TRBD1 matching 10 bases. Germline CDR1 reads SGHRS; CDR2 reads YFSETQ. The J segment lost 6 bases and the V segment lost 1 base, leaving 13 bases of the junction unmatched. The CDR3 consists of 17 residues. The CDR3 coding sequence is TGCGCCAGCAGCTTGAAGGGCCTCCGGGACAGGGGATCCGAGCAGTACTTC. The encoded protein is CASSLKGLRDRGSEQYF.

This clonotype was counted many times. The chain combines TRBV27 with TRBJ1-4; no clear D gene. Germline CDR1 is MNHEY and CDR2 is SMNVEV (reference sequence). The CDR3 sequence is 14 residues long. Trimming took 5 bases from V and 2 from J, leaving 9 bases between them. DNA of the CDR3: TGTGCCAGCAGTCTCAGGTGGACTAATGAAAAACTGTTTTTT. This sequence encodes CASSLRWTNEKLFF.

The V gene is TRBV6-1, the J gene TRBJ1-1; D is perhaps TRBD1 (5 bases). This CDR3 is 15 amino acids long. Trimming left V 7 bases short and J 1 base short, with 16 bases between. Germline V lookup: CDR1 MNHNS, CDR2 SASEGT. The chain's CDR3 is CASIHEGPPNTEAFF. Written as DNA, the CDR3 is TGTGCCAGCATCCACGAGGGGCCACCGAACACTGAAGCTTTCTTT.

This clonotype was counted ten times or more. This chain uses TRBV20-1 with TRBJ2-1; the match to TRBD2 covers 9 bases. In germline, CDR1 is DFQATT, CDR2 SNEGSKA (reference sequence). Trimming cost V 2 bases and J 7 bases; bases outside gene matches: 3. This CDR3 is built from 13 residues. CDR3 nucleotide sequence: TGCAGTGCTAGACGGCTAGCGGGGAATGAGCAGTTCTTC. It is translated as CSARRLAGNEQFF.